These 13 T cell receptor beta chains were sequenced from one sample in a study of blood T cells in healthy people across ages (dated by TCRdb to the mid-2010s). The library came from 5' RACE. Sequencer: Illumina HiSeq 2500. A second PCR of roughly 7 to 11 cycles was performed with a sample-barcoded 5' primer and a J-beta primer mix. TCRdb took the public reads, trimmed them with fastp at Q25, ran MiXCR for clone calling and kept in-frame beta chains. One record per CDR3 amino acid sequence lists the most common genes and DNA. This sample gives 800,000 to 950,000 distinct CDR3 sequences in total; around 48% of them show up just once. The top ten hold around 15% of the sample. Input material: blood. These receptors originate from a man between 25 and 39 years old in good health.

As for this clonotype: The germline gene is not matched at one end of the junction; a read error may be the cause. The chain carries TRBV3-1 and TRBJ1-5, with D perhaps matching TRBD1 (5 bases). CDR1 and CDR2 (germline): LGHDT, YNNKEL (reference sequence). CDR3 size: 15 residues. The CDR3 is CASSQDLGQGQPRHF. Here the CDR3 DNA reads TGTGCCAGCAGCCAAGATTTGGGGCAAGGTCAGCCCCGGCATTTT.

This clonotype was picked up many times. This rearrangement joins TRBV20-1 to TRBJ2-1; 8 bases line up with TRBD2. The CDR3 extends over 13 amino acids. Germline assignment: CDR1 DFQATT and CDR2 SNEGSKA (reference sequence). After removal of 7 bases from V and 9 bases from J, the junction contained 11 bases not matched to a gene. CDR3 amino acids: CSGLAGGRVEQFF. The CDR3 DNA is TGCAGTGGGTTGGCGGGGGGCCGGGTTGAGCAGTTCTTC.

The rearrangement joins TRBV5-1 to TRBJ2-3, with D maybe TRBD2 (6 bases). V was shortened by 3 bases and J by 2 bases, with 16 bases between the two germline ends. This CDR3 is 16 amino acids long. From germline, CDR1 is SGHRS and CDR2 YFSETQ. The CDR3 sequence: CASSWTGLSFTDTQYF. The CDR3 nucleotides are TGCGCCAGCAGCTGGACGGGACTTTCCTTCACAGATACGCAGTATTTT.

The genes are TRBV20-1 and TRBJ1-2, with D possibly being TRBD1 (5 bases). Trimming took off 0 bases at V and 3 bases at J, with 8 bases between the two ends. CDR1 and CDR2 (germline): DFQATT, SNEGSKA (reference sequence). The CDR3 runs to 13 residues. The CDR3 DNA reads TGCAGTGCTAGAGATGACAGATACTATGGCTACACCTTC. Protein sequence: CSARDDRYYGYTF.

This sequence joins TRBV4-1 and TRBJ2-7; 9 nucleotides agree with TRBD1. The trim removed 8 bases at V and 6 bases at J, leaving 5 bases unmatched. CDR1 and CDR2 from the germline V gene are MGHRA and YSYEKL. This CDR3 is 12 amino acids long. The CDR3 bases are TGCGCCAGCTTGGACAGGGGAGGCGAGCAGTACTTC. Its protein product is CASLDRGGEQYF.

The V call is TRBV5-1, the J call TRBJ2-1, with a possible D match to TRBD1 (7 bases). The CDR3 sequence is 14 residues long. CDR1 SGHRS and CDR2 YFSETQ come from the germline V gene. Trimming removed 4 bases at V and 5 bases at J, with 13 bases between. The chain's CDR3 is CASSLPGGNNEQFF. Written as DNA, the CDR3 is TGCGCCAGCAGCCTCCCAGGGGGGAACAATGAGCAGTTCTTC. Full variable domain (missing parts from reference TRBV5-1 and TRBJ2-1): KAGVTQTPRYLIKTRGQQVTLSCSPISGHRSVSWYQQTPGQGLQFLFEYFSETQRNKGNFPGRFSGRQFSNSRSEMNVSTLELGDSALYLCASSLPGGNNEQFFGPGTRLTVL.

The V call is TRBV11-2, the J call TRBJ1-2; 12 bases line up with TRBD1. CDR3 length: 17 amino acids. The ends lost 0 bases at V and 8 bases at J; junction bases unmatched: 10. In germline, CDR1 is SGHAT, CDR2 FQNNGV. The DNA for the CDR3 is TGTGCCAGCAGCTTAGATCCCCAGGGACAGGGGGCGCGGGGCTACACCTTC. This encodes CASSLDPQGQGARGYTF.

This clonotype showed up just once. The gene calls are TRBV6-6 and TRBJ2-7; D is unclear. V lost 5 bases, J lost 4 bases, and 9 bases lay in between. The CDR3 extends over 12 amino acids. Per germline, CDR1 MNHNY and CDR2 SVGAGI (reference sequence). As DNA, the CDR3 is TGTGCCAGCAGTAATGAGGTTTACGAGCAGTACTTC. It specifies CASSNEVYEQYF.

This clonotype came up a few times. The gene calls are TRBV12-3 or TRBV12-4 and TRBJ2-5; D call uncertain. The ends were cut back, 4 bases at V and 2 bases at J, with 11 bases in the middle. CDR3 length: 14 residues. CDR3 in DNA: TGTGCCAGCAGTTACCCTGGACGGCAAGAGACCCAGTACTTC. It encodes CASSYPGRQETQYF.

The V gene is TRBV7-2, the J gene TRBJ1-2, with TRBD1 identical over 7 bases. Germline V gene data show CDR1 as SGHTA and CDR2 as FQGNSA. The CDR3 extends over 15 amino acids. With 1 base clipped from V and 2 bases from J, the junction kept 4 bases outside the gene matches. The CDR3 is CASSLVQGTNYGYTF. The CDR3 coding sequence is TGTGCCAGCAGCTTAGTACAGGGGACCAACTATGGCTACACCTTC.

This clonotype appeared a few times. The chain employs TRBV5-6 and TRBJ2-3; 9 bases are a match to TRBD2. Trimming took 2 bases from V and 6 from J; bases not matched to a gene: 10. CDR1 SGHDT and CDR2 YYEEEE come from the germline V gene. The CDR3 length is 16 residues. Here the CDR3 reads CASSLTASGDGDTQYF. CDR3 nucleotides: TGTGCCAGCAGCTTAACGGCTAGCGGGGATGGGGATACGCAGTATTTT.

CDR3 in amino acids: CSVDRAGGEAQYF. In DNA form, the CDR3 reads TGCAGCGTTGACCGGGCGGGTGGGGAGGCCCAGTACTTC. The V gene is TRBV29-1, the J gene TRBJ2-5, with D tentatively TRBD2 (6 bases). V gave up 3 bases and J gave up 9 bases, with 17 bases separating them. This CDR3 is built from 13 residues. Germline V gene lookup returns CDR1 SQVTM and CDR2 ANQGSEA. Full variable domain (rest looked up from reference TRBV29-1 and TRBJ2-5): SAVISQKPSRDICQRGTSLTIQCQVDSQVTMMFWYRQQPGQSLTLIATANQGSEATYESGFVIDKFPISRPNLTFSTLTVSNMSPEDSSIYLCSVDRAGGEAQYFGPGTRLLVL.

The rearrangement links TRBV15 to TRBJ1-2, with 8 bases matching TRBD1. V dropped 1 base and J dropped 2; count of bases not matched to a gene: 6. Germline assignment: CDR1 LNHNV and CDR2 YYDKDF (reference sequence). The CDR3 is made up of 16 amino acids. As DNA, the CDR3 is TGTGCCACCAGCAGAGGAGGGACAGGTAGAAACTATGGCTACACCTTC. Protein: CATSRGGTGRNYGYTF.